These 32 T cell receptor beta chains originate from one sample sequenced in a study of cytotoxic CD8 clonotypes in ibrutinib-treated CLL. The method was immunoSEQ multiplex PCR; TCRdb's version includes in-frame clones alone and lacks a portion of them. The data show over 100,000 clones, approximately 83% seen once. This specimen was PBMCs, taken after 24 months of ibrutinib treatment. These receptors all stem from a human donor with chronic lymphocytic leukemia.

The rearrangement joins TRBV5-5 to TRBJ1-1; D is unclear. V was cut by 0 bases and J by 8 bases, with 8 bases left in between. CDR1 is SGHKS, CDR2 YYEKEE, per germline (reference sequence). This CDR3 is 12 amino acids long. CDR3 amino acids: CASSLARPEAFF. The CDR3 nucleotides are TGTGCCAGCAGCTTGGCCCGGCCCGAAGCTTTCTTT. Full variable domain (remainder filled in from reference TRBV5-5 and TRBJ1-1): DAGVTQSPTHLIKTRGQQVTLRCSPISGHKSVSWYQQVLGQGPQFIFQYYEKEERGRGNFPDRFSARQFPNYSSELNVNALLLGDSALYLCASSLARPEAFFGQGTRLTVV.

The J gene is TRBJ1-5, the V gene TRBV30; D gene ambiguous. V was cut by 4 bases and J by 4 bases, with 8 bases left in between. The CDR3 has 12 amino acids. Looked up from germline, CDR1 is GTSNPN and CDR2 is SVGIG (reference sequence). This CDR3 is CAWNVGNQPQHF. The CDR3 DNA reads TGTGCCTGGAACGTTGGTAATCAGCCCCAGCATTTT.

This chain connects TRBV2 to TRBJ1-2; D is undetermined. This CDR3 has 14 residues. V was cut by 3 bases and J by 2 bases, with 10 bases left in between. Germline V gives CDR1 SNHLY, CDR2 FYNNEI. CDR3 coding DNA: TGTGCCAGCAGTGATCGCCCGGGAAACTATGGCTACACCTTC. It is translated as CASSDRPGNYGYTF. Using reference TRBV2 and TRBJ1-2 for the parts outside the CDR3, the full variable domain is EPEVTQTPSHQVTQMGQEVILRCVPISNHLYFYWYRQILGQKVEFLVSFYNNEISEKSEIFDDQFSVERPDGSNFTLKIRSTKLEDSAMYFCASSDRPGNYGYTFGSGTRLTVV.

This chain's CDR3 is CASSPPGSGEHEQYF. DNA for the CDR3: TGTGCCAGCAGTCCACCGGGGAGTGGGGAGCACGAGCAGTACTTC. V gene TRBV27 combines with J gene TRBJ2-7, with TRBD2 as a possible D gene (5 bases). The V gene lost 5 bases and the J gene lost 5 bases, with 19 bases spanning the gap. This CDR3 region has 15 residues. CDR1 is MNHEY and CDR2 is SMNVEV in the germline V gene (reference sequence).

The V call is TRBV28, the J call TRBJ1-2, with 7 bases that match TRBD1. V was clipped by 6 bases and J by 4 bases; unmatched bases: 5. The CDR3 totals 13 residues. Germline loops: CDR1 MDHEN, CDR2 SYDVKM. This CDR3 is CASSLGTAYGYTF. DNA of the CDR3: TGTGCCAGCAGCCTTGGGACAGCCTATGGCTACACCTTC.

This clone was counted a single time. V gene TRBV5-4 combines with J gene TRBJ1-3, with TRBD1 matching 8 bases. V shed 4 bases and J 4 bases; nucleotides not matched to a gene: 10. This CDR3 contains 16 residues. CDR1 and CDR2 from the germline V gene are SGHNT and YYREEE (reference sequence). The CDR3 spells CASSQTLGQGGNTIYF. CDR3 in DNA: TGTGCCAGCAGCCAAACATTAGGACAGGGAGGAAACACCATATATTTT.

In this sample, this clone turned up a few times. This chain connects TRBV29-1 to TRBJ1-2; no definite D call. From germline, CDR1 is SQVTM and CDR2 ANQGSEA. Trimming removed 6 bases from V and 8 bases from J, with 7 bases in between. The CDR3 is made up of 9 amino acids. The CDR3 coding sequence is TGCAGCGTGAGGGAGGGCTACACCTTC. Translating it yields CSVREGYTF.

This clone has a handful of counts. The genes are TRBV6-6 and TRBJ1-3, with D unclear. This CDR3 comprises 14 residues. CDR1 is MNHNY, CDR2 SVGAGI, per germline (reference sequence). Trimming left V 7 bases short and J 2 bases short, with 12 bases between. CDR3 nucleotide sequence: TGTGCCAGCATCCCTGATAGGGCTGGAAACACCATATATTTT. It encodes CASIPDRAGNTIYF.

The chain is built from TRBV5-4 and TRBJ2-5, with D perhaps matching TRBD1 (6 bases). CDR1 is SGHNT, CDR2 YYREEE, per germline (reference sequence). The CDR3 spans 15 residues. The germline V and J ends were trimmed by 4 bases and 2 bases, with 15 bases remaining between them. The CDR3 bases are TGTGCCAGCAGCACAAAACAGGGACAACAAGAGACCCAGTACTTC. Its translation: CASSTKQGQQETQYF.

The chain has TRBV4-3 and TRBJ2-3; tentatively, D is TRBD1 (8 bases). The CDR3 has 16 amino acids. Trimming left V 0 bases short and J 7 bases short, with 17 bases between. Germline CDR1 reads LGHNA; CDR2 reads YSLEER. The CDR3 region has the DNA TGCGCCAGCAGCCAAGATAGAGGACAGGGAGGGAATACGCAGTATTTT. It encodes CASSQDRGQGGNTQYF.

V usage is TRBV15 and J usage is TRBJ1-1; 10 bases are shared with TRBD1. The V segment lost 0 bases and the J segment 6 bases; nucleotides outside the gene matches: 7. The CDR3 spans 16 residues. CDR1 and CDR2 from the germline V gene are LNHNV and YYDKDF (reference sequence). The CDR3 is CATSRERQGARSEAFF. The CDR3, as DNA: TGTGCCACCAGCAGAGAGAGACAGGGGGCGCGGTCTGAAGCTTTCTTT.

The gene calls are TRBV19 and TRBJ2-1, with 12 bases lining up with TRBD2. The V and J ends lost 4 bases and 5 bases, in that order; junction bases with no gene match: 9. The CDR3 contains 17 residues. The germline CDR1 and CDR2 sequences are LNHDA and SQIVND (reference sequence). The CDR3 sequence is CASSRLAGVRNDNEQFF. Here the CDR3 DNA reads TGTGCCAGTAGTAGACTAGCGGGAGTTCGGAACGACAATGAGCAGTTCTTC.

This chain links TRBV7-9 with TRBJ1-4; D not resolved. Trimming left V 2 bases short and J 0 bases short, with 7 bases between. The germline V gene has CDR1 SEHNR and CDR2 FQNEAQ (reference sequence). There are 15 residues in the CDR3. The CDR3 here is CASSLMAATNEKLFF. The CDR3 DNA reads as TGTGCCAGCAGCTTAATGGCTGCAACTAATGAAAAACTGTTTTTT.

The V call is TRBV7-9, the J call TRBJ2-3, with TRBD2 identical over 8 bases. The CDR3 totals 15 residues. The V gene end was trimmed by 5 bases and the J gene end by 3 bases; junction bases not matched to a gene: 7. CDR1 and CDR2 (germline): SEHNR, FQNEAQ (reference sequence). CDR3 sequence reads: CASSRTSGATDTQYF. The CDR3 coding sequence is TGTGCCAGCAGCCGCACTAGCGGCGCAACAGATACGCAGTATTTT.

In DNA form, the CDR3 reads TGTGCCAGCAGTATGGGGGACTTACAAGAGACCCAGTACTTC. Residues: CASSMGDLQETQYF. The chain links TRBV6-1 to TRBJ2-5; a possible D gene is TRBD2 (6 bases). Germline CDR1 is MNHNS and CDR2 is SASEGT. The CDR3 sequence is 14 residues long. Deletions cut 5 bases from V and 2 bases from J, with 12 bases between.

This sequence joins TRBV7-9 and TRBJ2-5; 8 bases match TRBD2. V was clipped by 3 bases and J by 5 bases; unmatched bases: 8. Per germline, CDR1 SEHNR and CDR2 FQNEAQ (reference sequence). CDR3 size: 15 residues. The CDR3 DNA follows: TGTGCCAGCAGCTTCCGGCGGGGGGATGGGGAGACCCAGTACTTC. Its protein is CASSFRRGDGETQYF. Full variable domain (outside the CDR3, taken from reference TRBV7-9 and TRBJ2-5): DTGVSQNPRHKITKRGQNVTFRCDPISEHNRLYWYRQTLGQGPEFLTYFQNEAQLEKSRLLSDRFSAERPKGSFSTLEIQRTEQGDSAMYLCASSFRRGDGETQYFGPGTRLLVL.

CDR3 sequence reads: CASSLASQGGEAFF. The CDR3 DNA reads TGTGCCAGCAGTTTAGCGTCCCAGGGAGGTGAAGCTTTCTTT. This sequence joins TRBV28 and TRBJ1-1; D is possibly TRBD1 (5 bases). V lost 2 bases and J lost 7, with 14 bases in between. This CDR3 is built from 14 residues. Germline V gene data show CDR1 as MDHEN and CDR2 as SYDVKM. The whole variable domain, filled in from reference TRBV28 and TRBJ1-1, reads DVKVTQSSRYLVKRTGEKVFLECVQDMDHENMFWYRQDPGLGLRLIYFSYDVKMKEKGDIPEGYSVSREKKERFSLILESASTNQTSMYLCASSLASQGGEAFFGQGTRLTVV.

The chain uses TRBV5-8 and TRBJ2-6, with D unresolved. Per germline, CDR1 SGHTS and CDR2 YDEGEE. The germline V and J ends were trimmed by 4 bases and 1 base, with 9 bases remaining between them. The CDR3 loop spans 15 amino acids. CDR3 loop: CASSTRLSGANVLTF. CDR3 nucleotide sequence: TGTGCCAGCAGCACCAGACTTTCTGGGGCCAACGTCCTGACTTTC.

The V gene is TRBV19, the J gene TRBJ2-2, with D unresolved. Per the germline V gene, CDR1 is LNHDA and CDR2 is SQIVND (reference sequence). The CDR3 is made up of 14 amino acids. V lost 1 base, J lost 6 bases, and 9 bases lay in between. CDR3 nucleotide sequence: TGTGCCAGTAGTATAGTAGGCCTAGCCGGGGAGCTGTTTTTT. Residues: CASSIVGLAGELFF.

The CDR3 nucleotides are TGTGCCAGCAGCGTTGGGGGCGGAGGTTACGAGCAGTACTTC. Protein sequence: CASSVGGGGYEQYF. This chain joins TRBV9 and TRBJ2-7, with D possibly being TRBD1 (6 bases). In germline, CDR1 is SGDLS, CDR2 YYNGEE. The CDR3 is 14 residues long. The V end was cut by 2 bases, the J end by 4 bases, with 13 bases between.

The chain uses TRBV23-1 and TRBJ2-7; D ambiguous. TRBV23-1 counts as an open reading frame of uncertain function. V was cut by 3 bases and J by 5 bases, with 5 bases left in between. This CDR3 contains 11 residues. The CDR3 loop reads CASSHPHEQYF. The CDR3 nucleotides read TGCGCCAGCAGTCATCCTCACGAGCAGTACTTC.

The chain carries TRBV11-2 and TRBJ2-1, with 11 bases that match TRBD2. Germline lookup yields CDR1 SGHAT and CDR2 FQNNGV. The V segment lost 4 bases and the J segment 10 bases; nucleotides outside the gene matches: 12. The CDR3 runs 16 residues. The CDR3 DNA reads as TGTGCCAGCAGCTCTCGGGTTAGCGGGGGGGCTCGAGAGCAGTTCTTC. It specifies CASSSRVSGGAREQFF.

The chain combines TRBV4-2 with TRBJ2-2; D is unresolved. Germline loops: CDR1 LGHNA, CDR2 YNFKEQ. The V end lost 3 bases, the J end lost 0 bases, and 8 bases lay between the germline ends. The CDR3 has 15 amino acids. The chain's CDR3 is CASSHVGTNTGELFF. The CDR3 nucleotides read TGTGCCAGCAGCCACGTTGGTACGAACACCGGGGAGCTGTTTTTT.

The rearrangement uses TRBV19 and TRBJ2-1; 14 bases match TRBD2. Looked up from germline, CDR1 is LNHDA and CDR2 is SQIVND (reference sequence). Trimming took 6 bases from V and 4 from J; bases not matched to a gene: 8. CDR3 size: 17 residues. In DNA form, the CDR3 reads TGTGCCAGTAGCACGACGAGGACTAGCGGGAGGTACAATGAGCAGTTCTTC. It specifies CASSTTRTSGRYNEQFF.

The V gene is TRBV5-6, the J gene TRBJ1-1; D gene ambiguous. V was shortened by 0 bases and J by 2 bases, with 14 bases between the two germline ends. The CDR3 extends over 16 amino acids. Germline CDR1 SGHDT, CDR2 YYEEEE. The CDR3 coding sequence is TGTGCCAGCAGCTTGGGGTCATCCGGTTTCAACACTGAAGCTTTCTTT. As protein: CASSLGSSGFNTEAFF. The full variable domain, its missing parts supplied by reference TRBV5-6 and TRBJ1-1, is DAGVTQSPTHLIKTRGQQVTLRCSPKSGHDTVSWYQQALGQGPQFIFQYYEEEERQRGNFPDRFSGHQFPNYSSELNVNALLLGDSALYLCASSLGSSGFNTEAFFGQGTRLTVV.

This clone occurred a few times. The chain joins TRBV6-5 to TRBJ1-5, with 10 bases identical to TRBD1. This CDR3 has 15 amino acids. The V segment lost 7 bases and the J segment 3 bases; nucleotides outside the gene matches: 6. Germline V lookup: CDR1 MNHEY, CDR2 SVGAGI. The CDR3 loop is CASTKTGGSNQPQHF. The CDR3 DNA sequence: TGTGCCAGCACCAAGACAGGGGGCTCCAATCAGCCCCAGCATTTT.

In nucleotides, the CDR3 is TGTGCCAGCAGCCGCAATGGACAGGCAACGGGGGAGCAGTACTTC. Its protein product is CASSRNGQATGEQYF. V and J are TRBV5-6 and TRBJ2-7, with TRBD1 matching over 7 bases. CDR1 is SGHDT, CDR2 YYEEEE, per germline. There are 15 residues in the CDR3. V gave up 4 bases and J gave up 7 bases; unmatched junction bases: 14.

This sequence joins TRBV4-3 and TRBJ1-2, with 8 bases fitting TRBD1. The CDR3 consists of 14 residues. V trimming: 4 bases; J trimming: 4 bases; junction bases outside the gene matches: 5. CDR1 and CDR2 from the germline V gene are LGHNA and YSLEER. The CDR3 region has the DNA TGCGCCAGCAGCCCAAACAGGGGGGCCTATGGCTACACCTTC. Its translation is CASSPNRGAYGYTF.

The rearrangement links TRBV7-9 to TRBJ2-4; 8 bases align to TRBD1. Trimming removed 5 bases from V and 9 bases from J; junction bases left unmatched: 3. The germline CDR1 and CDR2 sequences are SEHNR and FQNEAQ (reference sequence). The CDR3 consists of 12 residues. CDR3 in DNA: TGTGCCAGCAGCCCCGGGACAGGCATTCAGTACTTC. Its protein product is CASSPGTGIQYF. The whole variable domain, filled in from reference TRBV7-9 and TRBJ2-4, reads DTGVSQNPRHKITKRGQNVTFRCDPISEHNRLYWYRQTLGQGPEFLTYFQNEAQLEKSRLLSDRFSAERPKGSFSTLEIQRTEQGDSAMYLCASSPGTGIQYFGAGTRLSVL.

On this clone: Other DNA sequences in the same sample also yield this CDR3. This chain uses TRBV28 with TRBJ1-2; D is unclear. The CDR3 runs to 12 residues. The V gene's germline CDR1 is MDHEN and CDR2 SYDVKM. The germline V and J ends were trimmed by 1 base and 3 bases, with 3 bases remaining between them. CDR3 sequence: CASSLLYYGYTF. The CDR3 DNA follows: TGTGCCAGCAGTTTATTGTACTATGGCTACACCTTC.

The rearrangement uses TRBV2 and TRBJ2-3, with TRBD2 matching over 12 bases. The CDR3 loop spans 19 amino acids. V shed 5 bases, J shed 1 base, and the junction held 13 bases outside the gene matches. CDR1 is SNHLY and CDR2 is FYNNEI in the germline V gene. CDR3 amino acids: CASSPAGLAGGRGTDTQYF. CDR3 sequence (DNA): TGTGCCAGCAGTCCCGCCGGGCTAGCGGGGGGGCGAGGCACAGATACGCAGTATTTT.

CDR3 loop: CSAAVPGLADYEQYF. The CDR3, as DNA: TGCAGCGCCGCCGTACCGGGACTAGCGGACTACGAGCAGTACTTC. V gene TRBV29-1 combines with J gene TRBJ2-7; 11 bases match TRBD2. The CDR3 consists of 15 residues. With 7 bases clipped from V and 3 bases from J, the junction kept 11 bases outside the gene matches. Germline V gene sequence: CDR1 SQVTM, CDR2 ANQGSEA.